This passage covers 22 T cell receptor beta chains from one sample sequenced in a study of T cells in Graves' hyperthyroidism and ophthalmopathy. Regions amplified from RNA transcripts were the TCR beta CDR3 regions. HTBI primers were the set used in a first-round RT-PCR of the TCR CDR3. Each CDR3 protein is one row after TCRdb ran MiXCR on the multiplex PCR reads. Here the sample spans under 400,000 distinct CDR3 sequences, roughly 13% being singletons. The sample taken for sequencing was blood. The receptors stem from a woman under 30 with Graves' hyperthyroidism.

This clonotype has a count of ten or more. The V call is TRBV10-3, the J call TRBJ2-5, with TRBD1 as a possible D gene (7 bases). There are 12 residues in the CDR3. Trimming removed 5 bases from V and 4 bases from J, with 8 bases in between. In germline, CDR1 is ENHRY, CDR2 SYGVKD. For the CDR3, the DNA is TGTGCCATCAGTCAGGGGGGAGAGACCCAGTACTTC. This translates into CAISQGGETQYF.

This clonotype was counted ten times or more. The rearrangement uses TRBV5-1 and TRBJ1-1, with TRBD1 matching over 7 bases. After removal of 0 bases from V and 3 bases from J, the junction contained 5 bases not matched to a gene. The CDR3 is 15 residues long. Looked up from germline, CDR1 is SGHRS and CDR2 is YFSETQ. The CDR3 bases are TGCGCCAGCAGCTTGGAGGGCAGGGGGGACACTGAAGCTTTCTTT. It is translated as CASSLEGRGDTEAFF.

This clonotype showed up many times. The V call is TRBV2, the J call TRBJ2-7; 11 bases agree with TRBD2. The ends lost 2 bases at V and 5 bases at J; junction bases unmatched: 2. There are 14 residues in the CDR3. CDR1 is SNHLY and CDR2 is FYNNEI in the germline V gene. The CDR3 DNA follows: TGTGCCAGCAGTGAAACTAGCGGGGGTAACGAGCAGTACTTC. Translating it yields CASSETSGGNEQYF.

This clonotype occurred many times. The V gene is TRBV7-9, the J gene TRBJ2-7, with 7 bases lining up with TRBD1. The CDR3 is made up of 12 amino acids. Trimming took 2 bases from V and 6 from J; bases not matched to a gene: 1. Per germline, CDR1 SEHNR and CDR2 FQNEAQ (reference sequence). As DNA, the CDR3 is TGTGCCAGCAGCTTACACAGGGGCGAGCAGTACTTC. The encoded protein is CASSLHRGEQYF.

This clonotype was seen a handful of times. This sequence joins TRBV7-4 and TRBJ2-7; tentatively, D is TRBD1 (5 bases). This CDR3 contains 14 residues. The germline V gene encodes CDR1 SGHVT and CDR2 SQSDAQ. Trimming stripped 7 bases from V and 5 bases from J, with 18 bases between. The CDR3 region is CASIINRWGDEQYF. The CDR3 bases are TGTGCCAGCATCATTAATCGATGGGGCGACGAGCAGTACTTC.

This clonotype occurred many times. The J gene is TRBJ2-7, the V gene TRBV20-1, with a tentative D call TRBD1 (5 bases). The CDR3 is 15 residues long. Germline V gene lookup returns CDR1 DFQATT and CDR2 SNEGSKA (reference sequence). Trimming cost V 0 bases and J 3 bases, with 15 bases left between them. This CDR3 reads CSARDLARVLYEQYF. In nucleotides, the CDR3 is TGCAGTGCTAGAGATCTCGCCAGGGTCCTCTACGAGCAGTACTTC.

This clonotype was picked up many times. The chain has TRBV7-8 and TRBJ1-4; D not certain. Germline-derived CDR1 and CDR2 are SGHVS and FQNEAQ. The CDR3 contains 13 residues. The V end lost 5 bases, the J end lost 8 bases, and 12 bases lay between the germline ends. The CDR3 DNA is TGTGCCAGCAGCCCCGGGGTGGAGGAAAAACTGTTTTTT. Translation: CASSPGVEEKLFF.

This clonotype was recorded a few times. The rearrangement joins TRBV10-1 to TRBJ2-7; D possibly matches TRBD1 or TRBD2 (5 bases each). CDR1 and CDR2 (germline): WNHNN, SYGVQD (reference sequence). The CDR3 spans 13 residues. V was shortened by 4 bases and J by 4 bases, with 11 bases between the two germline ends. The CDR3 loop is CASSGGPLYEQYF. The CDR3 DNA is TGCGCCAGCAGTGGGGGACCATTGTACGAGCAGTACTTC.

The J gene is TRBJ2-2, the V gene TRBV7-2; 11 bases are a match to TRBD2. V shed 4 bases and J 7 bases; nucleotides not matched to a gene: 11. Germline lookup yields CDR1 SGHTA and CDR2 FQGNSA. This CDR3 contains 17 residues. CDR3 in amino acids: CASSSLAGGPPGGELFF. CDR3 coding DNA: TGTGCCAGCAGCTCCCTAGCGGGGGGTCCGCCGGGCGGGGAGCTGTTTTTT.

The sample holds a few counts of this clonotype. CDR3 residues: CASSPNDGYAFF. The CDR3, as DNA: TGTGCCAGCAGCCCCAATGACGGGTATGCTTTCTTT. V and J are TRBV7-6 and TRBJ1-1; D call uncertain. This CDR3 is 12 amino acids long. Germline CDR1 is SGHVS and CDR2 is FNYEAQ. V lost 5 bases and J lost 11, with 15 bases in between.

CDR3 protein: CASSLVEQMNTEAFF. In DNA, the CDR3 is TGTGCCAGCAGCTTAGTCGAACAGATGAACACTGAAGCTTTCTTT. This chain links TRBV11-2 with TRBJ1-1; unclear D gene. Germline CDR1 and CDR2: SGHAT and FQNNGV. CDR3 length: 15 residues. The germline V and J ends were trimmed by 1 base and 0 bases, with 9 bases remaining between them.

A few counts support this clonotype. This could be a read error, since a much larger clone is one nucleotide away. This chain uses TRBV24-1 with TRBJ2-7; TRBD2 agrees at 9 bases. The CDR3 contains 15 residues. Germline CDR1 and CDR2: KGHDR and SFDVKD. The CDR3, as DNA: TGTGCCAACAGTGATACTGCTAGCGGGACCTACGAGCAGTACTTC. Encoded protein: CANSDTASGTYEQYF.

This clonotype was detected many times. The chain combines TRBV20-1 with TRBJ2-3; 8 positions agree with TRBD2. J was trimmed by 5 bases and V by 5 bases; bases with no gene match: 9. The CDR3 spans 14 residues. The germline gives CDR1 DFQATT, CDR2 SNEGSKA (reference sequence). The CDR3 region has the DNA TGCAGTGCTGGAAGCGGGAGTGGGGGAGATACGCAGTATTTT. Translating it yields CSAGSGSGGDTQYF.

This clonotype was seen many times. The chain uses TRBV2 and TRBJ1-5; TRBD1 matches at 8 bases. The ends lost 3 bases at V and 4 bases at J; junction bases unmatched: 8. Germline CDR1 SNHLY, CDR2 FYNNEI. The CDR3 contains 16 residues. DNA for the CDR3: TGTGCCAGCAGTGAGACAGGGGCGGGTGGGAATCAGCCCCAGCATTTT. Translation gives CASSETGAGGNQPQHF.

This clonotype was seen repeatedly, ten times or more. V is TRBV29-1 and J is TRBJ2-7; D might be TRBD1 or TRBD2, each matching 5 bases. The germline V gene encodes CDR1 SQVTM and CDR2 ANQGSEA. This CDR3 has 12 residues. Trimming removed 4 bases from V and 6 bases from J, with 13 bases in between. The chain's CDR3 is CSVAGAQGEQYF. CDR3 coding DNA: TGCAGCGTTGCCGGGGCGCAGGGCGAGCAGTACTTC.

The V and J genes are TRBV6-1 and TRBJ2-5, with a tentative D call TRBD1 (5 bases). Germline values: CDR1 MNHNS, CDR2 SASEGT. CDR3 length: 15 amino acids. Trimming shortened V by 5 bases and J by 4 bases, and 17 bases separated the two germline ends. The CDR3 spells CASSPQGGFGETQYF. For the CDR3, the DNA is TGTGCCAGCAGTCCTCAGGGTGGATTCGGAGAGACCCAGTACTTC.

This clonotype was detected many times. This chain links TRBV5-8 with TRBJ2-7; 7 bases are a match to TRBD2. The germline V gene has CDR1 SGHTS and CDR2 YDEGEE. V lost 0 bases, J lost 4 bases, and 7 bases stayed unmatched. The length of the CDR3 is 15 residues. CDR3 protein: CASSLVGSGTYEQYF. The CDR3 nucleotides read TGTGCCAGCAGCTTGGTTGGGAGCGGGACTTACGAGCAGTACTTC.

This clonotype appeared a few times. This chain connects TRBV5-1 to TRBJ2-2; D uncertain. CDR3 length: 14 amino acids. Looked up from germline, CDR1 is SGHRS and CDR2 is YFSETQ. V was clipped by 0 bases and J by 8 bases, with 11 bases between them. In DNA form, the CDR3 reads TGCGCCAGCAGCTTGGACACCCTTGGGGGGGAGCTGTTTTTT. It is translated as CASSLDTLGGELFF.

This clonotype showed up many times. CDR3 sequence: CSARGADSYEQYF. CDR3 bases: TGCAGTGCTAGAGGCGCGGACTCCTACGAGCAGTACTTC. J is TRBJ2-7 and V is TRBV20-1; D call uncertain. Between the trimmed V and J ends, which lost 1 base and 0 bases, there was a span of 7 bases. Germline V gene lookup returns CDR1 DFQATT and CDR2 SNEGSKA (reference sequence). This CDR3 contains 13 residues.

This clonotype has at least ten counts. CDR3: CASSQVAPEQFF. In DNA, the CDR3 is TGTGCCAGCAGCCAAGTCGCGCCGGAGCAGTTCTTC. The chain recombines TRBV3-1 with TRBJ2-1; D is unresolved. V lost 1 base and J 10 bases, leaving 8 bases between the germline ends. Germline lookup yields CDR1 LGHDT and CDR2 YNNKEL (reference sequence). This CDR3 has 12 residues.

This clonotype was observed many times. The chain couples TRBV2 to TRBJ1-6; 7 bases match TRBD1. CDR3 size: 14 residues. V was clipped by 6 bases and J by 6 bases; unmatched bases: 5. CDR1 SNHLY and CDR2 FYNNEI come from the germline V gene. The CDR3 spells CASRGGTVNSPLHF. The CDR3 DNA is TGTGCCAGCAGGGGAGGGACAGTTAATTCACCCCTCCACTTT.

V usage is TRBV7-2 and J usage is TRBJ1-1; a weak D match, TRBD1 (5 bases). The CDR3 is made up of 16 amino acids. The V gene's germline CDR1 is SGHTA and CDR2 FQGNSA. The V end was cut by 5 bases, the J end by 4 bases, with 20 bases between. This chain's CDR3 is CASSPRGGHLLTEAFF. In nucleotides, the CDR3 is TGTGCCAGCAGCCCCAGAGGTGGACACCTTCTCACTGAAGCTTTCTTT.